Listed below are T cell receptor beta chains from one sample, sequenced in a study of cytomegalovirus exposure and HLA in healthy donors. Clones were sequenced by immunoSEQ multiplex PCR, and TCRdb holds only the in-frame ones, with some missing. The table shows 85,000 to 120,000 clones, with over 80% occurring only once. Sequenced: PBMCs. The source is a man aged 35-49 years in good health and CMV-seronegative. Each CDR3 is given with its conserved first and last residue. The D gene is left open where the match is weak. For some rows the clone size is stated as once, few or many, or as a class when expanded; others skip it.

V gene	CDR3 length	clone size	J gene	D gene	CDR3 DNA	CDR3 protein
TRBV7-3	19	-	TRBJ2-2	TRBD1	TGTGCCAGCAGCTTAATTGGAACGGGGACAGGGCTGACAGCCGGGGAGCTGTTTTTT	CASSLIGTGTGLTAGELFF
TRBV25-1	13	-	TRBJ2-2	-	TGTGCCAGCAAACTATCGAACACCGGGGAGCTGTTTTTT	CASKLSNTGELFF
TRBV25-1	13	-	TRBJ1-2	-	TGTGCCAGCAGTGCGGTGGGGCAGTATGGCTACACCTTC	CASSAVGQYGYTF
TRBV2	15	-	TRBJ1-2	TRBD1	TGTGCCAGCAGGCCGGACAGGGGGCTGAACTATGGCTACACCTTC	CASRPDRGLNYGYTF
TRBV4-2	14	-	TRBJ1-1	-	TGTGCCAGCAGCCAAGACGCGGGGGGCACTGAAGCTTTCTTT	CASSQDAGGTEAFF
TRBV19	14	once	TRBJ1-4	TRBD1	TGTGCCAGTAGTCTGGACAGGGGAGGTGAAAAACTGTTTTTT	CASSLDRGGEKLFF
TRBV7-9	12	few	TRBJ2-7	-	TGTGCCAGCAGCTGGTGGTCAGTCGAGCAGTACTTC	CASSWWSVEQYF
TRBV4-1	19	-	TRBJ2-6	TRBD1	TGCGCCAGCAGCCGGCTGCCCGGGACAGGGGGCTCTGGGGCCAACGTCCTGACTTTC	CASSRLPGTGGSGANVLTF
TRBV7-2	19	-	TRBJ2-1	TRBD2	TGTGCCAGCAGCTTAATCTGGCCCCTGGCGGGGGGAGTTGACTATGAGCAGTTCTTC	CASSLIWPLAGGVDYEQFF
TRBV6-5	13	-	TRBJ2-7	TRBD1	TGTGCCAGCAGCGACAGGGCCTACTACGAGCAGTACTTC	CASSDRAYYEQYF
TRBV4-1	15	few	TRBJ1-5	-	TGCGCCAGCAGCCAAGAACAGTATAGCAATCAGCCCCAGCATTTT	CASSQEQYSNQPQHF
TRBV5-6	16	-	TRBJ2-3	-	TGTGCCAGCAGCGGCCTGGACACTATATACACAGATACGCAGTATTTT	CASSGLDTIYTDTQYF
TRBV7-8	16	-	TRBJ1-3	TRBD1	TGTGCCAGCAGTTTGACAGGGGTTTCGGGAGGAAACACCATATATTTT	CASSLTGVSGGNTIYF
TRBV5-1	15	few	TRBJ2-2	-	TGCGCCAGCAGCTTGGCCCCTATACCTGTCGGGGAGCTGTTTTTT	CASSLAPIPVGELFF
TRBV18	16	-	TRBJ1-1	TRBD1	TGTGCCAGCTCACCACTGACAGGGGGCTTGGACACTGAAGCTTTCTTT	CASSPLTGGLDTEAFF
TRBV12-5	16	-	TRBJ1-3	-	TGTGCTAGTGGTTCTACGGGGGAGGGAATAGGAAACACCATATATTTT	CASGSTGEGIGNTIYF
TRBV19	13	-	TRBJ2-3	TRBD2	TGTGCCACCACGAGCGGGGGGAAGGATACGCAGTATTTT	CATTSGGKDTQYF
TRBV4-3	18	-	TRBJ2-5	TRBD2	TGCGCCAGCAGCCAAGCACTAGCGGGGGGGCCGGGTCGAGAGACCCAGTACTTC	CASSQALAGGPGRETQYF
TRBV13	13	-	TRBJ2-3	-	TGTGCCAGCAGCCAACCAAACGGAGATACGCAGTATTTT	CASSQPNGDTQYF
TRBV11-3	15	-	TRBJ2-2	-	TGTGCCAGCAGCTTCGCTGGTTTAAGAGGGGGGGAGCTGTTTTTT	CASSFAGLRGGELFF
TRBV19	13	few	TRBJ2-3	-	TGTGCCAGTAGTATCAGGCCTCGGGGTACGCAGTATTTT	CASSIRPRGTQYF
TRBV6-5	13	once	TRBJ1-1	-	TGTGCCAGCAGTTACCTCGGCGGGGGTCGAGCTTTCTTT	CASSYLGGGRAFF
TRBV7-6	15	once	TRBJ2-3	-	TGTGCCAGCAGCTTACGGGGAGATGGCACAGATACGCAGTATTTT	CASSLRGDGTDTQYF
TRBV10-1	14	-	TRBJ1-1	-	TGCGCCAGCAGCAGGGGCCCCTTCGACACTGAAGCTTTCTTT	CASSRGPFDTEAFF